The rows below give T cell receptor beta chains drawn from one sample of a study of identical twins. TCRdb reanalysed the 5' RACE reads using MiXCR and keeps one entry per CDR3 protein. This sample has roughly 690,000 distinct CDR3 sequences, with roughly 6% found just once. Sequencing was performed on naive T cells sorted from blood. These TCRs come from a man aged 18 to 35 in good health. Each CDR3 is given with its conserved first and last residue. The D gene is left open where the match is weak. Rows give clone size only sometimes, using once, few, many, or a class for an expanded clone.

TRBJ2-3	NA	TRBD2	TRBV10-3	TGTGCCATCAGTGAGTCGGCTAGCGGGAGTTTAGATACGCAGTATTTT	CAISESASGSLDTQYF
TRBJ2-5	NA	NA	TRBV6-2/TRBV6-3	TGTGCCAGCGTGGACACCCGAACATCCCAAGAGACCCAGTACTTC	CASVDTRTSQETQYF
TRBJ2-3	many	NA	TRBV9	TGTGCCAGCAGCGTCCTACAGACATACACTAGCACAGATACGCAGTATTTT	CASSVLQTYTSTDTQYF
TRBJ2-1	many	NA	TRBV27	TGTGCCAGCAGTTTAAACGGGCACAATGAGCAGTTCTTC	CASSLNGHNEQFF
TRBJ2-3	NA	NA	TRBV10-3	TGTGCCATCAGGGGGGAAACAGATACGCAGTATTTT	CAIRGETDTQYF
TRBJ2-5	many	NA	TRBV12-3/TRBV12-4	TGTGCCAGTTTAGGCGGGGAGGACCAAGAGACCCAGTACTTC	CASLGGEDQETQYF
TRBJ2-7	NA	TRBD2	TRBV5-1	TGCGCCAGCAGCTTGGGCCTAGCGGGAGGGCCATTCTTC	CASSLGLAGGPFF
TRBJ2-1	NA	TRBD2	TRBV7-3	TGTGCCAGCAGCTTAGTTCTAGCGGGCACCTACAATGAGCAGTTCTTC	CASSLVLAGTYNEQFF
TRBJ1-1	many	NA	TRBV6-1	TGTGCCAGCAGTGCCGACCAGAACACTGAAGCTTTCTTT	CASSADQNTEAFF
TRBJ2-7	NA	NA	TRBV5-1	TGCGCCAGCAGCCCTCGTGGCAGGGACTCCTACGAGCAGTACTTC	CASSPRGRDSYEQYF
TRBJ2-5	NA	TRBD1	TRBV7-2	TGTGCCAGCAGCTTAGCTACGACAGGGCGGCGAGAGACCCAGTACTTC	CASSLATTGRRETQYF